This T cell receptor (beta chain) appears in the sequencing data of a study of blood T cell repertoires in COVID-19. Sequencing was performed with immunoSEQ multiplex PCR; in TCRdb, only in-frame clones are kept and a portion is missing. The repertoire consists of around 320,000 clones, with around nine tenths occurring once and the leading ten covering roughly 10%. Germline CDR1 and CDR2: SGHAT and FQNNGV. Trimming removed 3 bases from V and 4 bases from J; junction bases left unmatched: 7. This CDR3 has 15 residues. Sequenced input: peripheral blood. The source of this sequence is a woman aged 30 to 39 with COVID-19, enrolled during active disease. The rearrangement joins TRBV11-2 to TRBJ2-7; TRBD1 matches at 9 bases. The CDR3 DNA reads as TGTGCCAGCAGCTTTCGGGACAGGGAGCTATACGAGCAGTACTTC. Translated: CASSFRDRELYEQYF. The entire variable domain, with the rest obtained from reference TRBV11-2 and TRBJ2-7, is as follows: EAGVAQSPRYKIIEKRQSVAFWCNPISGHATLYWYQQILGQGPKLLIQFQNNGVVDDSQLPKDRFSAERLKGVDSTLKIQPAKLEDSAVYLCASSFRDRELYEQYFGPGTRLTVT.